This T cell receptor beta chain is from a study of T cell repertoires in cytomegalovirus infection. Study background: TCR beta signatures that were public indicated CMV infection and matching HLA type.

TCRdb re-called the reads through MiXCR, storing one row per CDR3 protein. Of under 850,000 distinct CDR3 sequences in the sample, 30% to 40% were seen once. Germline V lookup: CDR1 SEHNR, CDR2 FQNEAQ (reference sequence). Trimming removed 2 bases at V and 8 bases at J, with 13 bases between. The CDR3 loop spans 14 amino acids. Comments on this clonotype: Its antigen remains unknown.

The sequence was obtained from a human donor in good health (CMV status not recorded). Some clones in this sample may be carry-over from other donors' samples. Specimen: cultured PBMCs, collected from culture after CMV antigen stimulation. The V call is TRBV7-9, the J call TRBJ2-1; D perhaps matches TRBD2 (5 bases). CDR3 residues: CASSLTSHPDEQFF. The CDR3 bases are TGTGCCAGCAGCTTAACTAGTCATCCGGATGAGCAGTTCTTC.